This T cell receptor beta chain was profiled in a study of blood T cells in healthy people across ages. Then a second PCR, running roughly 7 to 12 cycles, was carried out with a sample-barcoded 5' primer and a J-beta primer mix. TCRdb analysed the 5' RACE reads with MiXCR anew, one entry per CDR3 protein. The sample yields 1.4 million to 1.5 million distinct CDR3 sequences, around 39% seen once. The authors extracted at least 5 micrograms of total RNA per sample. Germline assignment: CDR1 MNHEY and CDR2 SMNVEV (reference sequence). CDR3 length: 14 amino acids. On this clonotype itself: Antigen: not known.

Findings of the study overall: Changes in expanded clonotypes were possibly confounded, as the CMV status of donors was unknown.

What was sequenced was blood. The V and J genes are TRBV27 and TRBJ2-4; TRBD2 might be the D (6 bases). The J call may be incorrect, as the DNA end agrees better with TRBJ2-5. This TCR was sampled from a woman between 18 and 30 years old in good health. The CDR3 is CASSRDFPGETQYF. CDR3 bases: TGTGCCAGCAGTCGGGACTTCCCGGGGGAGACCCAGTACTTC.